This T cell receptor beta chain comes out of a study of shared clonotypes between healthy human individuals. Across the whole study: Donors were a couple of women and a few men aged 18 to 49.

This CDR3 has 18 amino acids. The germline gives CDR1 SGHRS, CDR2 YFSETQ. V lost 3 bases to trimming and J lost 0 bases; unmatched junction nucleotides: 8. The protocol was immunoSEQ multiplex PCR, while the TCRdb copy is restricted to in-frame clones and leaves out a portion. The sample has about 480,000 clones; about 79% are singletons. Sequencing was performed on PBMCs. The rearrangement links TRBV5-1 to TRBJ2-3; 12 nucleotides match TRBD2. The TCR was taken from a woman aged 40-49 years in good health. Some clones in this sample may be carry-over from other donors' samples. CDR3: CASSWLAGGEISTDTQYF. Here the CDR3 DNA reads TGCGCCAGCAGCTGGCTAGCGGGAGGGGAAATTAGCACAGATACGCAGTATTTT.